What follows are 3 T cell receptor beta chains derived from one specimen sequenced in a study of beta chain features in type 1 diabetes (dated by TCRdb to 2017 to 2018). General conclusions and limits of the study: Type 1 diabetes patients showed a moderate but significant shortening of TCRB CDR3 length in all four CD4+ subsets.

These TCRs' antigens remain unknown. The library was obtained by the immunoSEQ multiplex PCR assay. The High Capacity cDNA Reverse Transcription Kit was used to reverse transcribe all of the isolated RNA, meaning that expressed TCRB transcripts were what got sequenced. Sourced from immuneACCESS, this table was stored by TCRdb with only in-frame sequences that have V and J called. A share of the clones is absent; for the studies checked, an unresolved V gene accounts for under half, and the remainder has no known explanation. The sample includes 230,000 or so clones, with 16% observed a single time. In total, the top ten clones hold about 0.092% of the sample. What was sequenced was naive CD4+ T cells from blood. The cell subset or site label of this sample denotes: true naive CD4+ T cells. Receptors originate from a man between 25 and 39 years old with type 1 diabetes.

The chain is built from TRBV19 and TRBJ2-1; D remains ambiguous. This CDR3 comprises 11 residues. From germline, CDR1 is LNHDA and CDR2 SQIVND (reference sequence). V shed 4 bases and J shed 10 bases, with 8 bases lying between them. The DNA of the CDR3 is TGTGCCAGTAGTAGGGCAGCCGAGCAGTTCTTC. Translation: CASSRAAEQFF.

The chain employs TRBV29-1 and TRBJ2-7, with D possibly TRBD2 on 6 matching bases. This CDR3 contains 14 residues. V lost 1 base to trimming and J lost 2 bases, with 12 bases between them. Germline CDR1 SQVTM, CDR2 ANQGSEA. The CDR3: CSVEVLAATYEQYF. As DNA, the CDR3 is TGCAGCGTTGAAGTCTTAGCGGCCACCTACGAGCAGTACTTC.

The V call is TRBV9, the J call TRBJ2-5; weak D call: TRBD1 (6 bases). This CDR3 region has 14 residues. Per the germline V gene, CDR1 is SGDLS and CDR2 is YYNGEE. V lost 3 bases and J lost 6, with 15 bases in between. As DNA, the CDR3 is TGTGCCAGCAGCGAGACCGGGACAATCCAGACCCAGTACTTC. The encoded protein is CASSETGTIQTQYF.